This is a list of T cell receptor beta chains from one sample in a study of regulatory T cells in long-lasting Graves disease. One entry per CDR3 protein, called by TCRdb with MiXCR from the multiplex PCR reads. The sample contains 350,000 to 550,000 distinct CDR3 sequences, just under 15% of which appear only once. The same specimen was also included in a second study, on T cells in Graves' hyperthyroidism and ophthalmopathy.

The specimen was peripheral blood mononuclear cells (PBMCs), collected at new diagnosis, from a patient treated with antithyroid drugs. The origin of the receptors is a woman between 25 and 40 years old with Graves disease. CDR3s include the opening cysteine and the closing phenylalanine or tryptophan. Fields, in order: D gene, J gene, V gene, clone size, CDR3 DNA, CDR3 protein. The D gene is left open where the match is weak. Clone size appears in some rows only: once, few, many, or a class for an expanded clone.

d_call: -
j_call: TRBJ2-5
v_call: TRBV27
clone_size: -
cdr3_nt: TGTGCCAGCAGTACAGAGGGAGAGACCCAGTACTTC
cdr3_aa: CASSTEGETQYF

d_call: -
j_call: TRBJ2-1
v_call: TRBV9
clone_size: -
cdr3_nt: TGTGCCAGCAGCGTAGCGGGGCTCCCTGGCGGCTCCTACAATGAGCAGTTCTTC
cdr3_aa: CASSVAGLPGGSYNEQFF

d_call: TRBD2
j_call: TRBJ2-1
v_call: TRBV19
clone_size: few
cdr3_nt: TGTGCCAGTTGCGAGCGGGAGAGCTCCTACAATGAGCAGTTCTTC
cdr3_aa: CASCERESSYNEQFF

d_call: -
j_call: TRBJ2-3
v_call: TRBV5-1
clone_size: -
cdr3_nt: TGCGCCAGCAGCCCAGGGGATGGCGCCTCTAGTCACACAGATACGCAGTATTTT
cdr3_aa: CASSPGDGASSHTDTQYF

d_call: TRBD2
j_call: TRBJ2-1
v_call: TRBV6-5
clone_size: many
cdr3_nt: TGTGCCAGCAGTTACCCTAGCGGATATGAGCAGTTCTTC
cdr3_aa: CASSYPSGYEQFF

d_call: -
j_call: TRBJ2-1
v_call: TRBV7-6
clone_size: many
cdr3_nt: TGTGCCAGCAGCCCGCCGACTAGGTATGATGAGCAGTTCTTC
cdr3_aa: CASSPPTRYDEQFF

d_call: -
j_call: TRBJ2-7
v_call: TRBV12-3/TRBV12-4
clone_size: few
cdr3_nt: TGTGCCAGCAGTTCGAGTAAGTCGGGTCCTGACGAGCAGTACTTC
cdr3_aa: CASSSSKSGPDEQYF

d_call: -
j_call: TRBJ2-6
v_call: TRBV29-1
clone_size: few
cdr3_nt: TGCAGCGTTGAGGAGGTTATCTCTGGGGCCAACGTCCTGACTTTC
cdr3_aa: CSVEEVISGANVLTF

d_call: TRBD2
j_call: TRBJ2-3
v_call: TRBV2
clone_size: -
cdr3_nt: TGTGCCAGCAGTTCAGCGGGAGTCTTCTTATACACAGATACGCAGTATTTT
cdr3_aa: CASSSAGVFLYTDTQYF

d_call: TRBD2
j_call: TRBJ2-3
v_call: TRBV24-1
clone_size: many
cdr3_nt: TGTGCCACCAGTGCTGGCGGGAGGGCCGCAGATACGCAGTATTTT
cdr3_aa: CATSAGGRAADTQYF

d_call: -
j_call: TRBJ2-7
v_call: TRBV2
clone_size: few
cdr3_nt: TGTGCCAGCAGCCGAGACGGACGTTCTTTCTACGAGCAGTACTTC
cdr3_aa: CASSRDGRSFYEQYF

d_call: TRBD1
j_call: TRBJ2-1
v_call: TRBV19
clone_size: -
cdr3_nt: TGTGCCACTGACCCAGGGGACAGGAGATACAATGAGCAGTTCTTC
cdr3_aa: CATDPGDRRYNEQFF

d_call: TRBD2
j_call: TRBJ2-7
v_call: TRBV10-3
clone_size: many
cdr3_nt: TGTGCCATCAGGGGGTCCGGGACTAGCGGATACGAGCAGTACTTC
cdr3_aa: CAIRGSGTSGYEQYF

d_call: -
j_call: TRBJ2-3
v_call: TRBV12-3/TRBV12-4
clone_size: many
cdr3_nt: TGTGCCAGCAGCAGGGGGGGTAGCACAGATACGCAGTATTTT
cdr3_aa: CASSRGGSTDTQYF

d_call: TRBD2
j_call: TRBJ2-1
v_call: TRBV28
clone_size: many
cdr3_nt: TGTGCCAGCAGTGCCGCTAGCGGGAGACTCTACAATGAGCAGTTCTTC
cdr3_aa: CASSAASGRLYNEQFF

d_call: -
j_call: TRBJ2-5
v_call: TRBV5-1
clone_size: many
cdr3_nt: TGCGCCAGTAGACCTCCCGTCCAGGGAGCTCAGGAGACCCAGTACTTC
cdr3_aa: CASRPPVQGAQETQYF

d_call: -
j_call: TRBJ2-1
v_call: TRBV15
clone_size: -
cdr3_nt: TGTGCCACCAGCAGTGGGTCCGGGACAAACAATGAGCAGTTCTTC
cdr3_aa: CATSSGSGTNNEQFF

d_call: TRBD1
j_call: TRBJ2-7
v_call: TRBV27
clone_size: many
cdr3_nt: TGTGCCAGCACCTCCTGGGACAGGGCCTACGAGCAGTACTTC
cdr3_aa: CASTSWDRAYEQYF

d_call: -
j_call: TRBJ1-4
v_call: TRBV3-1
clone_size: -
cdr3_nt: TGTGCCAGCAGCCCCGGACGGAGAACTAATGAAAAACTGTTTTTT
cdr3_aa: CASSPGRRTNEKLFF

d_call: -
j_call: TRBJ1-5
v_call: TRBV12-3/TRBV12-4
clone_size: -
cdr3_nt: TGTGCCAGCACCTTGGGCCGAAGTCAGCCCCAGCATTTT
cdr3_aa: CASTLGRSQPQHF

d_call: -
j_call: TRBJ2-6
v_call: TRBV24-1
clone_size: -
cdr3_nt: TGTGCCACCAGTGATTCGGGCTACCGAAGCTCTGGGGCCAACGTCCTGACTTTC
cdr3_aa: CATSDSGYRSSGANVLTF

d_call: TRBD2
j_call: TRBJ2-1
v_call: TRBV7-9
clone_size: -
cdr3_nt: TGTGCCAGCAGCTCGGGACTAGCGGTGTACAATGGGCAGTTCTTC
cdr3_aa: CASSSGLAVYNGQFF

d_call: -
j_call: TRBJ1-6
v_call: TRBV9
clone_size: -
cdr3_nt: TGTGCCAGCAGCCGGGAGGGTATCAATTCACCCCTCCACTTT
cdr3_aa: CASSREGINSPLHF

d_call: -
j_call: TRBJ1-1
v_call: TRBV24-1
clone_size: many
cdr3_nt: TGTGCCACCAGTGACGCCAGGGTGGGCACTGAAGCTTTCTTT
cdr3_aa: CATSDARVGTEAFF

d_call: -
j_call: TRBJ2-3
v_call: TRBV2
clone_size: many
cdr3_nt: TGTGCCAGCACCTTGGACCACGCTAGCACAGATACGCAGTATTTT
cdr3_aa: CASTLDHASTDTQYF

d_call: TRBD2
j_call: TRBJ2-1
v_call: TRBV18
clone_size: many
cdr3_nt: TGTGCCAGCTCACCGGCTGATGCGGGAGGGAGCTCCTACAATGAGCAGTTCTTC
cdr3_aa: CASSPADAGGSSYNEQFF

d_call: TRBD1
j_call: TRBJ1-1
v_call: TRBV6-1
clone_size: many
cdr3_nt: TGTGCCAGCACCAAGGGACAGGGCATCCCTATGAACACTGAAGCTTTCTTT
cdr3_aa: CASTKGQGIPMNTEAFF

d_call: -
j_call: TRBJ1-5
v_call: TRBV27
clone_size: many
cdr3_nt: TGTGCCAGCAGTTTGGGGGGGGGGGATAGCCAGCCCCAGCATTTT
cdr3_aa: CASSLGGGDSQPQHF